This entry describes one T cell receptor beta chain. The method was immunoSEQ multiplex PCR; TCRdb's version includes in-frame clones alone and lacks a portion of them. Of more than 90,000 clones in the sample, over 80% were seen once. These data belong to a study of blood T cell repertoires in COVID-19. Study information: The study drew acute and convalescent COVID-19 samples from the United States, Italy and Spain. In each case, the material was cDNA or gDNA derived from T cells, B-cell-depleted T cells, or PBMCs.

Germline-derived CDR1 and CDR2 are SGHRS and YFSETQ. The trim removed 5 bases at V and 9 bases at J, leaving 11 bases unmatched. This CDR3 is built from 15 residues. Specimen: peripheral blood. The chain recombines TRBV5-1 with TRBJ2-1; 10 bases agree with TRBD1. The origin of this receptor is an elderly man with acute or convalescent COVID-19. CDR3 sequence reads: CASSLSGTGALEQFF. DNA for the CDR3: TGCGCCAGCAGTCTTTCCGGGACAGGGGCCCTTGAGCAGTTCTTC.